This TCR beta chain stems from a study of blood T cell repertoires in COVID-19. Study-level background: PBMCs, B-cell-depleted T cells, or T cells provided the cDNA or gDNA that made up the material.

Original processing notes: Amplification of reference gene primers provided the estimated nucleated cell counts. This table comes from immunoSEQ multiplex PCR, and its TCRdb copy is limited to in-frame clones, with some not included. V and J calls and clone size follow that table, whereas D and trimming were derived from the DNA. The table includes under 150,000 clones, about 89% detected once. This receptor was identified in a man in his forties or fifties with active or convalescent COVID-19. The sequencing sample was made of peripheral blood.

The CDR3 loop is CASSPPGQGNNEQFF. The DNA for the CDR3 is TGTGCCAGCAGTCCCCCGGGACAGGGAAACAATGAGCAGTTCTTC. The chain couples TRBV6-5 to TRBJ2-1; the match to TRBD1 covers 9 bases. Germline CDR1 MNHEY, CDR2 SVGAGI. This CDR3 has 15 residues. V dropped 5 bases and J dropped 5; count of bases not matched to a gene: 7.